The clone carrying this T cell receptor beta chain was detected many times. Antigen: not known. The germline V gene encodes CDR1 MGHDK and CDR2 SYGVNS. The CDR3 loop spans 13 amino acids. Trimming stripped 4 bases from V and 4 bases from J, with 10 bases between. Follow-up blood was drawn about 14 weeks, roughly three months, after antiretroviral therapy began. No cell fractionation was done, so the repertoire covers all unsorted peripheral blood T cells. This entry is derived from a study of HIV-infected patients and healthy controls. Study conclusions and caveats: HIV-infected patients and controls differed significantly in mean usage of eight alpha and eight beta V genes. Donor HLA types were not determined in the study.

cDNA was made from about 500 ng RNA using alpha and beta constant primers. Alpha and beta chain libraries were made separately by chain-specific third strand synthesis with multiplexing indices. All rearrangements within a chain used one primer pair; cDNA molecules carried barcodes. MiXCR, run by TCRdb on the 5' RACE reads, gives a single entry per CDR3 protein. The repertoire consists of 19,000 or so distinct CDR3 sequences, with 8.5% to 9% occurring once and the leading ten covering about 20%. This chain uses TRBV25-1 with TRBJ1-2, with D perhaps matching TRBD1 (5 bases). The origin of this receptor is an adult with HIV infection. The sample in question was blood, obtained during antiretroviral therapy. The CDR3 DNA reads as TGTGCCAGCAGTGCGGGGACCGTCTATGGCTACACCTTC. It is translated as CASSAGTVYGYTF.